This T cell receptor beta chain originates from a study of beta chain features in type 1 diabetes. This clone appeared a few times. Since all of the isolated RNA was reverse transcribed, expressed TCRB transcripts were what got sequenced. Measured with immunoSEQ multiplex PCR; TCRdb has only the in-frame clones, and not every one. There are a few hundred thousand clones in the sample; approximately 10% occur only once, and approximately 0.016% lies in the top ten. The origin of this receptor is a woman aged 25 to 45 in good health. The specimen was naive CD4+ T cells from blood.

The CDR3 DNA follows: TGTGCCAGCAACAGGGGGGACTACATAGCCAAAAACATTCAGTACTTC. Amino acid sequence: CASNRGDYIAKNIQYF. The chain joins TRBV27 to TRBJ2-4; tentative D call: TRBD1 (8 bases). The germline CDR1 and CDR2 sequences are MNHEY and SMNVEV (reference sequence). V lost 7 bases, J lost 0 bases, and 16 bases lay in between. This CDR3 contains 16 residues.